This TCR beta chain comes out of a study of identical twins. General study findings and limits: Carriage of fewer insertions was seen in abundant cord blood beta clonotypes, whereas memory repertoires showed none. Shared out-of-frame alpha sequences (those common to twins) showed excess low generation probability. Cross-sectional statistics, not tracking of the same donors, supported the conclusions.

This clonotype was seen many times. Its antigen is currently unknown. Germline CDR1 SGHAT, CDR2 FQNNGV. This CDR3 region has 15 residues. V shed 6 bases, J shed 4 bases, and the junction held 9 bases outside the gene matches. With template switching, a universal primer site was added, and the cDNA carried unique molecular identifiers. MiXCR, run by TCRdb on the 5' RACE reads, gives a single entry per CDR3 protein. This sample yields about 700,000 distinct CDR3 sequences, of which around 6.1% are seen a single time; roughly 1.8% belongs to the top ten. Input material: naive T cells sorted from blood. V gene TRBV11-2 combines with J gene TRBJ2-1, with TRBD1 identical over 7 bases. The origin of this receptor is a man between 18 and 29 years old in good health. The CDR3 loop reads CASSSGTAQYNEQFF. The CDR3 DNA reads as TGTGCCAGCAGTTCCGGGACAGCCCAATACAATGAGCAGTTCTTC.